This T cell receptor beta chain was identified during a study of CD8+ T cells in alopecia areata. The CDR3 covers 14 residues. The V gene's germline CDR1 is SGDLS and CDR2 YYNGEE. V was trimmed by 0 bases and J by 5 bases, leaving 12 bases between them. Extracted RNA was reverse transcribed into cDNA, the sequencing template. TCRdb's copy holds only in-frame clones and misses some; the assay was immunoSEQ multiplex PCR. Of 130,000 to 150,000 clones in the sample, about 87% were seen once. The sequence was collected from a human donor with alopecia areata. Material: CD8+ T cells sorted from blood, obtained at week 0. The V gene is TRBV9, the J gene TRBJ2-7; TRBD1 might be the D (5 bases). The chain's CDR3 is CASSVGRDRHEQYF. As DNA, the CDR3 is TGTGCCAGCAGCGTAGGCAGGGATAGGCACGAGCAGTACTTC. Full variable domain (remainder filled in from reference TRBV9 and TRBJ2-7): DSGVTQTPKHLITATGQRVTLRCSPRSGDLSVYWYQQSLDQGLQFLIQYYNGEERAKGNILERFSAQQFPDLHSELNLSSLELGDSALYFCASSVGRDRHEQYFGPGTRLTVT.